A selection of T cell receptor beta chains follows, all from one sample in a study of Graves' ophthalmopathy and Graves' hyperthyroidism. TCRdb used MiXCR to reprocess the multiplex PCR reads, holding one entry per CDR3 protein. The repertoire holds almost 750,000 distinct CDR3 sequences, with roughly two fifths as singletons. Sequenced sample: peripheral blood. Every receptor here comes from an adult man with Graves' ophthalmopathy. CDR3s include the opening cysteine and the closing phenylalanine or tryptophan. The D gene is left open where the match is weak. Clone size appears in some rows only: once, few, many, or a class for an expanded clone.

D gene: TRBD1
J gene: TRBJ1-2
V gene: TRBV7-9
clone size: many
CDR3 DNA: TGTGCCAGCAGCTACACCCCAACAGGGGGCAAGAATAATGGCTACACCTTC
CDR3 protein: CASSYTPTGGKNNGYTF

D gene: -
J gene: TRBJ1-5
V gene: TRBV24-1
clone size: many
CDR3 DNA: TGTGCCACCTCGGCCGGTCAGCCCCAGCATTTT
CDR3 protein: CATSAGQPQHF

D gene: -
J gene: TRBJ2-7
V gene: TRBV10-3
clone size: many
CDR3 DNA: TGTGCCTCCAATGTAGGCAGCTCCTACGAGCAGTACTTC
CDR3 protein: CASNVGSSYEQYF

D gene: -
J gene: TRBJ2-7
V gene: TRBV7-6
clone size: once
CDR3 DNA: TGTGCCAGCAGCCTGGAGATTAGGGAAGGCGAGCAGTACTTC
CDR3 protein: CASSLEIREGEQYF

D gene: -
J gene: TRBJ2-7
V gene: TRBV7-2
clone size: few
CDR3 DNA: TGTGCCAGCAGCGCACAGGTTGGGGTCGAGCAGTACTTC
CDR3 protein: CASSAQVGVEQYF

D gene: TRBD2
J gene: TRBJ2-5
V gene: TRBV12-3/TRBV12-4
clone size: -
CDR3 DNA: TGTGCCAGCAGGACTAGCCGGGTCCAAGAGACCCAGTACTTC
CDR3 protein: CASRTSRVQETQYF

D gene: -
J gene: TRBJ1-2
V gene: TRBV20-1
clone size: few
CDR3 DNA: TGCAGTGCTAGAGATAAAGGTGCAGGGAACTATGGCTACACCTTC
CDR3 protein: CSARDKGAGNYGYTF

D gene: -
J gene: TRBJ1-2
V gene: TRBV19
clone size: few
CDR3 DNA: TGTGCCAGTAGTATCTCAGGGGTGCTCGGCTACACCTTC
CDR3 protein: CASSISGVLGYTF

D gene: TRBD1
J gene: TRBJ2-2
V gene: TRBV7-9
clone size: -
CDR3 DNA: TGTGCCAGCAGCTACCGGGACAGGGGCTCCACCGGGGAGCTGTTTTTT
CDR3 protein: CASSYRDRGSTGELFF

D gene: TRBD1
J gene: TRBJ2-7
V gene: TRBV20-1
clone size: once
CDR3 DNA: TGCAGTGCTAGAGATGGGGGACAGGGTACCTACGAGCAGTACTTC
CDR3 protein: CSARDGGQGTYEQYF

D gene: -
J gene: TRBJ1-2
V gene: TRBV29-1
clone size: many
CDR3 DNA: TGCAGCGTTGTAGAGGGCGGGACCTATGGCTACACCTTC
CDR3 protein: CSVVEGGTYGYTF

D gene: TRBD1
J gene: TRBJ1-5
V gene: TRBV10-3
clone size: once
CDR3 DNA: TGTGCCAGCAGCCAAGGAACAGGGGGCCTGAGCAATCAGCCCCAGCATTTT
CDR3 protein: CASSQGTGGLSNQPQHF

D gene: -
J gene: TRBJ1-6
V gene: TRBV7-2
clone size: many
CDR3 DNA: TGTGCCAGCCGAGGGGCCGGAGGGTATAATTCACCCCTCCACTTT
CDR3 protein: CASRGAGGYNSPLHF

D gene: -
J gene: TRBJ2-7
V gene: TRBV7-2
clone size: few
CDR3 DNA: TGTGCCAGCAGCCCAGACAGTAGGACGGGGCAGTACTTC
CDR3 protein: CASSPDSRTGQYF

D gene: TRBD2
J gene: TRBJ2-7
V gene: TRBV2
clone size: -
CDR3 DNA: TGTGCCAGCAGTGAACCCGGCTGGGCTAGCGGGAGGGCCTTC
CDR3 protein: CASSEPGWASGRAF

D gene: TRBD1
J gene: TRBJ1-5
V gene: TRBV10-3
clone size: -
CDR3 DNA: TGTGCCATCAGTGAGAGGTCAGGGGGCGAGCAGTCCCAGCATTTT
CDR3 protein: CAISERSGGEQSQHF

D gene: -
J gene: TRBJ2-5
V gene: TRBV6-6
clone size: few
CDR3 DNA: TGTGCCAGCAGTGAGGACAGTGGGGCGGTGGAGACCCAGTACTTC
CDR3 protein: CASSEDSGAVETQYF

D gene: -
J gene: TRBJ2-2
V gene: TRBV10-3
clone size: -
CDR3 DNA: TGTGCCATCAGGGAGGGGACATCGAACACCGGGAAGCTGTTTTTT
CDR3 protein: CAIREGTSNTGKLFF